This T cell receptor beta chain is from a study of beta chain features in type 1 diabetes. The study's findings and limits: Moderate but significant shortening of TCRB CDR3s was recorded in all four CD4+ subsets from Type 1 diabetes patients. Reduced insertions and increased deletions marked VDJ junctions in type 1 diabetes patients.

Since all of the isolated RNA was reverse transcribed, expressed TCRB transcripts were what got sequenced. Clones were read by immunoSEQ multiplex PCR, and TCRdb kept only the in-frame ones, dropping some. Here the sample spans some 44,000 clones, 65% to 70% being singletons. A note on this clone: What it recognizes is unknown.

The germline gives CDR1 SGDLS, CDR2 YYNGEE. With 0 bases removed from V and 2 bases from J, the gap between germline ends came to 18 bases. The CDR3 runs 17 residues. The gene calls are TRBV9 and TRBJ2-7; possibly TRBD2 for D (6 bases). Sequenced sample: Tregs from blood. The origin of this receptor is a woman between 18 and 29 years old with type 1 diabetes. For the CDR3, the DNA is TGTGCCAGCAGCGTAGATTACGGGGGATTACTTCCCTACGAGCAGTACTTC. Its protein product is CASSVDYGGLLPYEQYF.